This paragraph reports one T cell receptor beta chain. The data stem from a study of blood T cell repertoires in COVID-19. Study overall: COVID-19 samples collected from the United States, Italy and Spain covered acute and convalescent phases.

V shed 5 bases, J shed 4 bases, and the junction held 5 bases outside the gene matches. The CDR3 contains 14 residues. CDR1 and CDR2 from the germline V gene are LGHDT and YNNKEL (reference sequence). This table comes from immunoSEQ multiplex PCR, and its TCRdb copy is limited to in-frame clones, with some not included. The repertoire holds 300,000 to 350,000 clones, with roughly 87% as singletons. This clonotype was sampled from a man aged 25 to 40 with COVID-19, enrolled during active disease. The sequenced material came from peripheral blood. The V and J genes are TRBV3-1 (or the pseudogene TRBV3-2) and TRBJ1-1; 9 nucleotides align to TRBD1. The DNA of the CDR3 is TGTGCCAGCAGCGAGACAGGGGGGATCACTGAAGCTTTCTTT. Residues: CASSETGGITEAFF.